This record concerns one TCR beta chain sequence. Sequenced by immunoSEQ multiplex PCR; TCRdb stores in-frame clones only, minus some. The sample records over 100,000 clones, about nine tenths being singletons. Trimming removed 4 bases at V and 2 bases at J, with 9 bases between. Germline V CDR1 and CDR2: SGHVS, FQNEAQ. CDR3 length equals 13 residues. This entry is derived from a study of control samples from healthy donors and cancer patients. The origin of this receptor is a man aged 35 to 55 in good health. The chain combines TRBV7-8 with TRBJ2-7; D remains unclear. The material sequenced was blood. The CDR3 DNA follows: TGTGCCAGCAGCTCGAGACCGACCTACGAGCAGTACTTC. Translated, it gives CASSSRPTYEQYF.